A single sample gave rise to the 10 T cell receptor beta chains below, sequenced in a study of neurological immune-mediated disorders. TCRdb reanalysed the 5' RACE reads using MiXCR and keeps one entry per CDR3 protein. The repertoire has 40,000 or so distinct CDR3 sequences, more than 2% of them found once; the top ten carry approximately 2.4%. The sample comprised PBMCs. The receptors here all came from a man aged 50 to 59 with multiple sclerosis.

The chain recombines TRBV19 with TRBJ2-1; D is unresolved. Trimming removed 3 bases at V and 3 bases at J, with 12 bases between. This CDR3 region has 15 residues. Germline-derived CDR1 and CDR2 are LNHDA and SQIVND (reference sequence). Here the CDR3 reads CASSILAEYYNEQFF. The DNA of the CDR3 is TGTGCCAGTAGTATCCTGGCAGAATACTACAATGAGCAGTTCTTC. Filled out from reference TRBV19 and TRBJ2-1, the complete variable domain reads DGGITQSPKYLFRKEGQNVTLSCEQNLNHDAMYWYRQDPGQGLRLIYYSQIVNDFQKGDIAEGYSVSREKKESFPLTVTSAQKNPTAFYLCASSILAEYYNEQFFGPGTRLTVL.

This clonotype was observed at least ten times. CDR3 in DNA: TGTGCCAGCAGCCAAGAATGGGGTAGTGCCGAGCAGTACTTC. This sequence encodes CASSQEWGSAEQYF. The chain recombines TRBV3-1 with TRBJ2-7; the D is unclear. The length of the CDR3 is 14 residues. Between the trimmed V and J ends, which lost 0 bases and 6 bases, there was a span of 12 bases. Germline V gives CDR1 LGHDT, CDR2 YNNKEL (reference sequence).

The table lists this clonotype with many counts. This chain uses TRBV7-8 with TRBJ2-7; no clear D. There are 16 residues in the CDR3. Germline CDR1 SGHVS, CDR2 FQNEAQ. Trimming cost V 1 base and J 0 bases, with 13 bases left between them. In DNA form, the CDR3 reads TGTGCCAGCAGCTTAGTAGCAGGTTTAAGCTCCTACGAGCAGTACTTC. It codes for CASSLVAGLSSYEQYF.

This clonotype was found many times. The rearrangement links TRBV5-1 to TRBJ1-2; D is unclear. V was shortened by 1 base and J by 5 bases, with 12 bases between the two germline ends. From germline, CDR1 is SGHRS and CDR2 YFSETQ. This CDR3 region has 14 residues. CDR3 amino acids: CASSLSGGIYGYTF. The DNA for the CDR3 is TGCGCCAGCAGCTTGTCGGGAGGGATATATGGCTACACCTTC.

This clonotype was seen at least ten times. This sequence joins TRBV5-1 and TRBJ2-5; no clear D gene. Germline V gives CDR1 SGHRS, CDR2 YFSETQ. The V end lost 0 bases, the J end lost 5 bases, and 17 bases lay between the germline ends. There are 16 residues in the CDR3. In nucleotides, the CDR3 is TGCGCCAGCAGCTTGGCCGGTTTCCCGGGCCGGGAGACCCAGTACTTC. This codes for CASSLAGFPGRETQYF.

This clonotype was recorded at least ten times. At one end the junction does not follow the germline gene, possibly because of a read error. This rearrangement joins TRBV20-1 to TRBJ1-6; possibly TRBD1 for D (6 bases). The CDR3 covers 14 residues. Germline CDR1 reads DFQATT; CDR2 reads SNEGSKA (reference sequence). In DNA form, the CDR3 reads TGCAGTGCTAGTATCAGGGGCCATAATTCACCCCTCAACTTT. It yields the protein CSASIRGHNSPLNF.

This clonotype was recorded at least ten times. The V gene is TRBV5-1, the J gene TRBJ2-2; weak D call: TRBD1 (5 bases). CDR1 and CDR2 from the germline V gene are SGHRS and YFSETQ. CDR3 length: 13 residues. The V end was cut by 4 bases, the J end by 4 bases, with 8 bases between. CDR3 in amino acids: CASSPDSTGELFF. The CDR3 nucleotides are TGCGCCAGCAGCCCCGACAGCACCGGGGAGCTGTTTTTT.

This clonotype was detected ten times or more. V is TRBV7-2 and J is TRBJ1-1; maybe TRBD1 (5 bases). The CDR3 extends over 14 amino acids. Trimming removed 0 bases from V and 4 bases from J, with 9 bases in between. Looked up from germline, CDR1 is SGHTA and CDR2 is FQGNSA. CDR3 in amino acids: CASSLARGITEAFF. The CDR3 DNA follows: TGTGCCAGCAGCTTAGCGCGGGGGATCACTGAAGCTTTCTTT.

This clonotype was seen ten or more times. This sequence joins TRBV20-1 and TRBJ2-1; 7 positions match TRBD1. The CDR3 length is 11 residues. Trimming cost V 1 base and J 13 bases; bases outside gene matches: 4. Germline V gene lookup returns CDR1 DFQATT and CDR2 SNEGSKA (reference sequence). The CDR3 loop is CSARGQGIQFF. CDR3 nucleotide sequence: TGCAGTGCTAGAGGACAGGGCATCCAGTTCTTC.

This clonotype was seen many times. The chain carries TRBV20-1 and TRBJ1-5; no clear D. The CDR3 spans 15 residues. Trimming cost V 0 bases and J 1 base, with 10 bases left between them. Germline V gives CDR1 DFQATT, CDR2 SNEGSKA (reference sequence). CDR3 sequence: CSARDPGGSNQPQHF. Written as DNA, the CDR3 is TGCAGTGCTAGAGACCCGGGAGGCAGCAATCAGCCCCAGCATTTT.